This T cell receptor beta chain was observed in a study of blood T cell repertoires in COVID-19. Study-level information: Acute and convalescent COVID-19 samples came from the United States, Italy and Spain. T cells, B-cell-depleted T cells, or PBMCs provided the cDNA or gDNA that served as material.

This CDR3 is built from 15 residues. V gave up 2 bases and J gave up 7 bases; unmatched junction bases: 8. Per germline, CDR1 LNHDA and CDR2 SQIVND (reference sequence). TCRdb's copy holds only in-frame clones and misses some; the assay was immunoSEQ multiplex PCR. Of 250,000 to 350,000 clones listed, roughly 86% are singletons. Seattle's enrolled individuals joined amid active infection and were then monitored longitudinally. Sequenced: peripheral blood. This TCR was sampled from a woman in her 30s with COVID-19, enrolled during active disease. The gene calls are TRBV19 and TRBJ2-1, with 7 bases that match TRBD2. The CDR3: CASSIQAQAGNEQFF. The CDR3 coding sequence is TGTGCCAGTAGTATACAGGCCCAAGCGGGGAATGAGCAGTTCTTC.